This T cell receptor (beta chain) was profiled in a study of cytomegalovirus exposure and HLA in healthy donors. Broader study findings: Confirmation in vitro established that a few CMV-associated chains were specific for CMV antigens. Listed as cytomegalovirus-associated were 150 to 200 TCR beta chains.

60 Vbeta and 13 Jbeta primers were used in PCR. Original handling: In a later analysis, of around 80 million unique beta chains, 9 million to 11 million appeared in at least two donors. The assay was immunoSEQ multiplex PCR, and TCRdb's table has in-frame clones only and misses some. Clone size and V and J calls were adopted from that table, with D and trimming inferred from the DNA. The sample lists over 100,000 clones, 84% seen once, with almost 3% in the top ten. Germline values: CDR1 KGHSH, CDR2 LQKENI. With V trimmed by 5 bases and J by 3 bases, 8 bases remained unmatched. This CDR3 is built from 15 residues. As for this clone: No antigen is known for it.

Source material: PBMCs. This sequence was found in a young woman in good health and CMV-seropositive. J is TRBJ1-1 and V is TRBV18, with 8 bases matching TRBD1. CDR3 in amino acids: CASSSQQGGYTEAFF. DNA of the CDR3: TGTGCCAGCTCAAGTCAACAGGGGGGGTACACTGAAGCTTTCTTT.